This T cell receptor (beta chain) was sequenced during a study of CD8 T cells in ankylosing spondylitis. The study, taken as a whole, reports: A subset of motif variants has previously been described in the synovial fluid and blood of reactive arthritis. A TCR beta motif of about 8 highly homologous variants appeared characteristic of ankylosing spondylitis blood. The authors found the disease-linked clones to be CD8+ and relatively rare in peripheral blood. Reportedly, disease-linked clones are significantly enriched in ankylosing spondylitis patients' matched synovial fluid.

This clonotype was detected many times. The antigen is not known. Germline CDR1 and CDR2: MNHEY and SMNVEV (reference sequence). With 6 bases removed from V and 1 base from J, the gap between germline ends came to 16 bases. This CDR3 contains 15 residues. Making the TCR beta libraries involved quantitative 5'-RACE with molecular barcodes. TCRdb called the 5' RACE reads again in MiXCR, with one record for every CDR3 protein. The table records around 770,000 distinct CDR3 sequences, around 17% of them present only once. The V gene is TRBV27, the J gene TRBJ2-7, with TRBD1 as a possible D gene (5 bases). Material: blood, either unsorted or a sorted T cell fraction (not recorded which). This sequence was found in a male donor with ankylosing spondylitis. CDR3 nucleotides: TGTGCCAGCAGATTTGGACACATGTCATCCTACGAGCAGTACTTC. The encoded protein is CASRFGHMSSYEQYF.